This T cell receptor beta chain was identified during a study of blood T cells in healthy people across ages. To note about this clonotype: Its antigen remains unidentified.

The CDR3 has 14 amino acids. The germline gives CDR1 SQVTM, CDR2 ANQGSEA. The V and J ends lost 6 bases and 4 bases respectively, with 15 bases between them. Whole-study results and caveats: A greater number of naive CD4+ cells and higher diversity distinguished long-lived donors from aged donors. Expanded clonotype changes were possibly confounded by unknown donor CMV status.

A sample-barcoded 5' primer and a J-beta primer mix were used in a second PCR of roughly 7 to 11 cycles. A template-switch adaptor containing 12 random nucleotides labeled each cDNA molecule. TCRdb used MiXCR to reprocess the 5' RACE reads, holding one entry per CDR3 protein. The profile covers some 1.4 million distinct CDR3 sequences, with 42% appearing a single time and approximately 7.9% taken by the ten largest. The sequence derives from a woman younger than 30 in good health. Sequencing input: blood. The rearrangement joins TRBV29-1 to TRBJ2-2; perhaps TRBD1 as D (6 bases). CDR3 sequence (DNA): TGCAGCGTCGATCTACAGGGCGGCACCGGGGAGCTGTTTTTT. As protein: CSVDLQGGTGELFF.